The 3 T cell receptor beta chains reported below all come from one sample, sequenced in a study of T cell responses to AZD1222 COVID-19 vaccine. Repertoires were generated with immunoSEQ multiplex PCR, while TCRdb's copy carries only in-frame clones and drops some. The sample contains tens of thousands of clones, about nine tenths of which appear only once. The input for sequencing was peripheral blood, taken on day 0 of AZD1222 vaccination. The receptors derive from an adult in good health.

V is TRBV5-1 and J is TRBJ1-1, with D unresolved. Germline assignment: CDR1 SGHRS and CDR2 YFSETQ. The V gene lost 8 bases and the J gene lost 1 base, with 15 bases spanning the gap. The CDR3 totals 14 residues. Here the CDR3 reads CASTTSQWNTEAFF. The CDR3 bases are TGCGCCAGTACCACCAGTCAATGGAACACTGAAGCTTTCTTT.

This clone occurred once. The rearrangement joins TRBV7-6 to TRBJ1-3; weak D call: TRBD1 (5 bases). This CDR3 region has 15 residues. Trimming pared 2 bases from V and 2 bases from J, leaving 10 bases between. From germline, CDR1 is SGHVS and CDR2 FNYEAQ. The CDR3 reads CASSLRRGAGNTIYF. CDR3 in DNA: TGTGCCAGCAGCTTACGCAGAGGGGCTGGAAACACCATATATTTT.

CDR3 in amino acids: CASSADRADYGYTF. The CDR3, as DNA: TGTGCCAGCAGCGCGGACAGGGCCGACTATGGCTACACCTTC. The chain joins TRBV5-6 to TRBJ1-2; 8 nucleotides line up with TRBD1. The CDR3 loop spans 14 amino acids. After removal of 4 bases from V and 3 bases from J, the junction contained 5 bases not matched to a gene. Germline lookup yields CDR1 SGHDT and CDR2 YYEEEE.